A single T cell receptor (beta chain) is shown here with its context. This clonotype appeared a few times. It lacks a known antigen. No base quality information exists; no much larger clone differs at one position. The data derive from a study of CD8 T cells in ankylosing spondylitis (TCRdb year 2017). For the study in its entirety: T cell receptor beta repertoires were profiled in healthy donors and ankylosing spondylitis patients so that disease-linked TCR variants could be found. The whole study cohort included 108 healthy donors and about two dozen ankylosing spondylitis patients. Peripheral blood was sampled, and synovial fluid was also collected from ankylosing spondylitis patients. Study-wide conclusions, independent of this receptor: A CD8+ phenotype was shown by the disease-linked clones, which were found at relatively low frequencies in peripheral blood. Some motif variants had previously been reported in the synovial fluid and blood of reactive arthritis patients, which suggests shared mechanisms of disease initiation. A TCR beta motif of several highly homologous amino acid variants appeared characteristic of blood from ankylosing spondylitis patients. The disease-linked clones were reported to be significantly enriched in matched synovial fluid samples from ankylosing spondylitis patients.

Sequencing instrument: Illumina HiSeq 2500. Quantitative 5'-RACE with molecular barcodes was the method used to prepare the TCR beta libraries. As for the authors' bioinformatics: A new computational method based on a probabilistic model of VDJ rearrangement was used to identify disease-linked TCR variants. TCRdb passed the public sequencing reads through fastp at Q25 and MiXCR, retaining productive beta sequences. Identical CDR3 protein sequences are pooled into one entry, listed with their most common genes and DNA. These V and J calls originate from TCRdb's pipeline instead of the authors' own analysis. In this sample the table shows 220,000 or so distinct CDR3 sequences, about 18% of which occur a single time. About 44% of the sample goes to the ten largest clones. Reading from cysteine to phenylalanine, the CDR3 counts 14 amino acids. The entry retains the CDR3 DNA only, 42 bases that are in frame from base 1. The germline V end is reduced by 4 bases and the J end by 7 bases; junction bases left unmatched: 7. In the germline V gene (reference sequence), CDR1 corresponds to SEHNR and CDR2 to FQNEAQ.

The chain joins TRBV7-9 to TRBJ2-1, with 7 bases in between that match TRBD2. This TCR came from a male donor with ankylosing spondylitis. The sample consisted of blood, either unsorted or a sorted T cell fraction (not recorded which). The sequenced DNA: TGTGCCAGCAGCTCCGGCGCTAGCGGTAATGAGCAGTTCTTC. Translated, it reads CASSSGASGNEQFF.